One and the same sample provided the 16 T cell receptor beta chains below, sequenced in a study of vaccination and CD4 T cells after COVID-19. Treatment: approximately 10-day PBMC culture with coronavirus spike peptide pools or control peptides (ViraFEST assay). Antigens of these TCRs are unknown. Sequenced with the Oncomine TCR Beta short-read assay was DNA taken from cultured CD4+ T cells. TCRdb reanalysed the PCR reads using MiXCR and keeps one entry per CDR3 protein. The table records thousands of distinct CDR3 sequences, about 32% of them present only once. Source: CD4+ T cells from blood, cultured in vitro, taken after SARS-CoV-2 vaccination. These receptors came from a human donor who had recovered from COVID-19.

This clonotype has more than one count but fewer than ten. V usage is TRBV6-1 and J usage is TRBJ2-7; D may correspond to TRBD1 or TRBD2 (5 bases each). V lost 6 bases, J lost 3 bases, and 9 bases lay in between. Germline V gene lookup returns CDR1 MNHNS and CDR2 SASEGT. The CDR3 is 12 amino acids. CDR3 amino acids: CASSSGHYEQYF. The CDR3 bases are TGTGCCAGCAGCAGCGGACACTACGAGCAGTACTTC.

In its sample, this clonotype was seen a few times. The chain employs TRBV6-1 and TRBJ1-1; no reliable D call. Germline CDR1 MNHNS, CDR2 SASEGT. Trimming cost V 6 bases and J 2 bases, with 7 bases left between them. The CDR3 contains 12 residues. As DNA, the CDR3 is TGTGCCAGCAGACATGGTAACACTGAAGCTTTCTTT. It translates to CASRHGNTEAFF.

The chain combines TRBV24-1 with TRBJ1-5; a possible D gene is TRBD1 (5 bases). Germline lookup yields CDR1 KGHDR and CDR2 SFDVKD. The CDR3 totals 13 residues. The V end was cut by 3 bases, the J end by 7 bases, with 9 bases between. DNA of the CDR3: TGTGCCACCAGTGATGGGGGGGGGCAGCCCCAGCATTTT. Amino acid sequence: CATSDGGGQPQHF.

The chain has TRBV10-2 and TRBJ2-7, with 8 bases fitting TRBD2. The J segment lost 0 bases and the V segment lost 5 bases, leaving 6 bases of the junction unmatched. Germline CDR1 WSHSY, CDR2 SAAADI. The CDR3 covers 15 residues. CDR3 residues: CASSYGAGDSYEQYF. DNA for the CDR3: TGCGCCAGCAGTTACGGAGCGGGGGACTCCTACGAGCAGTACTTC.

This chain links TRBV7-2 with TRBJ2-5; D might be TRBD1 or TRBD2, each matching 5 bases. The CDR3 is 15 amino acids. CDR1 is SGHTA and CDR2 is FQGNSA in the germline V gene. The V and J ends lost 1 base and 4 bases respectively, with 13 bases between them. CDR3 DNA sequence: TGTGCCAGCAGCTTAGATGGGCTAGGGACAGAGACCCAGTACTTC. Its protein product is CASSLDGLGTETQYF.

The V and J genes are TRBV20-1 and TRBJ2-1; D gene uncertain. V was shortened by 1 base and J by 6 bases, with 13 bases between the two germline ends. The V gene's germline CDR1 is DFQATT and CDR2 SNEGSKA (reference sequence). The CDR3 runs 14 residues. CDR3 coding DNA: TGCAGTGCTAGAGCAGTGTGGCAAAGCAATGAGCAGTTCTTC. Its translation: CSARAVWQSNEQFF.

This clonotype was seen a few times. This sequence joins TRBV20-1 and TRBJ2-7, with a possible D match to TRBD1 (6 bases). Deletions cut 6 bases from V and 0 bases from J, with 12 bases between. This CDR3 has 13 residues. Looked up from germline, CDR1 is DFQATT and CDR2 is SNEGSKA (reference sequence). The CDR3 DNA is TGCAGTGCCAACCGGGACAACTCCTACGAGCAGTACTTC. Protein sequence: CSANRDNSYEQYF.

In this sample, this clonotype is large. CDR3 protein: CASSLAVTGESTGNTIYF. The CDR3 coding sequence is TGTGCCAGCAGCTTAGCGGTTACGGGGGAAAGTACTGGAAACACCATATATTTT. This rearrangement joins TRBV7-2 to TRBJ1-3; tentatively, D is TRBD1 (5 bases). The germline V gene encodes CDR1 SGHTA and CDR2 FQGNSA. V lost 0 bases to trimming and J lost 2 bases, with 17 bases between them. This CDR3 region has 18 residues.

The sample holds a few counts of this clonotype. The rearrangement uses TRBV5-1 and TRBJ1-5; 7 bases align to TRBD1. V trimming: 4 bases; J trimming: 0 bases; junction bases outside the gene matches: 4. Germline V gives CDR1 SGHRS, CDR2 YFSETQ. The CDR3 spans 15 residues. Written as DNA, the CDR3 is TGCGCCAGCAGCCCGCAGGGGGATAGCAATCAGCCCCAGCATTTT. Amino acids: CASSPQGDSNQPQHF. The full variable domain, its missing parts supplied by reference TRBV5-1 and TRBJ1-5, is KAGVTQTPRYLIKTRGQQVTLSCSPISGHRSVSWYQQTPGQGLQFLFEYFSETQRNKGNFPGRFSGRQFSNSRSEMNVSTLELGDSALYLCASSPQGDSNQPQHFGDGTRLSIL.

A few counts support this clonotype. CDR3 DNA: TGTGCCTGGAGTGATCTCTCTGGCTACACCTTC. Its translation: CAWSDLSGYTF. The chain links TRBV30 to TRBJ1-2; D not certain. Trimming pared 1 base from V and 7 bases from J, leaving 7 bases between. CDR3 length equals 11 residues. Germline CDR1 reads GTSNPN; CDR2 reads SVGIG (reference sequence).

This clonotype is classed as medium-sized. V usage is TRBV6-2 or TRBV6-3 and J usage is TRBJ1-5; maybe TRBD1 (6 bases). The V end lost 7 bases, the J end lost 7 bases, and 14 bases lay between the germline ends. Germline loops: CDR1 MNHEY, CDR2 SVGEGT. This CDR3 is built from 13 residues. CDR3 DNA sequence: TGTGCCAGCACGGACAGAATCAGCCAGCCCCAGCATTTT. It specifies CASTDRISQPQHF.

The CDR3 bases are TGTGCCAGTAAGTTCGGGATGGCGGGCACAGATACGCAGTATTTT. Residues: CASKFGMAGTDTQYF. The chain joins TRBV19 to TRBJ2-3, with D perhaps TRBD2 (5 bases). Germline CDR1 and CDR2: LNHDA and SQIVND (reference sequence). The V and J ends lost 7 bases and 1 base respectively, with 15 bases between them. CDR3 length: 15 residues.

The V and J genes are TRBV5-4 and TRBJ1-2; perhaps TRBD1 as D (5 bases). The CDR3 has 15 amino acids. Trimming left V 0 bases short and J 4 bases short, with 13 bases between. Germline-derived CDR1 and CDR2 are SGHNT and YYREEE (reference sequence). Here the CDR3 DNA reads TGTGCCAGCAGCTTGGCCGGGGGTTTGATCTATGGCTACACCTTC. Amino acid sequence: CASSLAGGLIYGYTF.

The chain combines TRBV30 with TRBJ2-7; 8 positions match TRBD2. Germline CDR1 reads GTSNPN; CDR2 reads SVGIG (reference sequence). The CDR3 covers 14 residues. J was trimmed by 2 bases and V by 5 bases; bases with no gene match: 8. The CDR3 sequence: CAWSPGLGAYEQYF. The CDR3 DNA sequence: TGTGCCTGGTCTCCGGGACTAGGAGCCTACGAGCAGTACTTC.

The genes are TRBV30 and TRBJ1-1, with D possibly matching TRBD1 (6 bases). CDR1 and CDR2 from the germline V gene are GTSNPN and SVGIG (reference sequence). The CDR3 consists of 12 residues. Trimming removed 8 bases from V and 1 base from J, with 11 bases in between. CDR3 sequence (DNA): TGTGCCGGTGGACAGCCGAACACTGAAGCTTTCTTT. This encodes CAGGQPNTEAFF.

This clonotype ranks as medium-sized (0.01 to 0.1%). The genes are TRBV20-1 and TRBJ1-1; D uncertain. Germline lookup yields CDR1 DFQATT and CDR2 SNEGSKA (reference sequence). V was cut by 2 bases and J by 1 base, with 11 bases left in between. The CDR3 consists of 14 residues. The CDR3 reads CSARLPKGNTEAFF. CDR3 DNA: TGCAGTGCTAGATTGCCAAAGGGGAACACTGAAGCTTTCTTT.